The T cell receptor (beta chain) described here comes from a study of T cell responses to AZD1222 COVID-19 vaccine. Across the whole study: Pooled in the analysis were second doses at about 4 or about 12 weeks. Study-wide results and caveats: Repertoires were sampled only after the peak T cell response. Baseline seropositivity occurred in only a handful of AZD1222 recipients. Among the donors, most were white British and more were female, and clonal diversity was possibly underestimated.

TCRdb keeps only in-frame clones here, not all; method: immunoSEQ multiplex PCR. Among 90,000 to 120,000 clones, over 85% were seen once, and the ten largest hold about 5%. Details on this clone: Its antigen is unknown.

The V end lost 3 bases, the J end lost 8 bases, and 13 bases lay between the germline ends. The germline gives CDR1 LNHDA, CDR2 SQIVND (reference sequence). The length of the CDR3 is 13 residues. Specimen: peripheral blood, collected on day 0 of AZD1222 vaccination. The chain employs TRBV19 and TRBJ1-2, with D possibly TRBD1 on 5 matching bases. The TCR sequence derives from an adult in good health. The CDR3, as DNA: TGTGCCAGTAGTATCTATGGGGCGCACGGCTACACCTTC. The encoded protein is CASSIYGAHGYTF.